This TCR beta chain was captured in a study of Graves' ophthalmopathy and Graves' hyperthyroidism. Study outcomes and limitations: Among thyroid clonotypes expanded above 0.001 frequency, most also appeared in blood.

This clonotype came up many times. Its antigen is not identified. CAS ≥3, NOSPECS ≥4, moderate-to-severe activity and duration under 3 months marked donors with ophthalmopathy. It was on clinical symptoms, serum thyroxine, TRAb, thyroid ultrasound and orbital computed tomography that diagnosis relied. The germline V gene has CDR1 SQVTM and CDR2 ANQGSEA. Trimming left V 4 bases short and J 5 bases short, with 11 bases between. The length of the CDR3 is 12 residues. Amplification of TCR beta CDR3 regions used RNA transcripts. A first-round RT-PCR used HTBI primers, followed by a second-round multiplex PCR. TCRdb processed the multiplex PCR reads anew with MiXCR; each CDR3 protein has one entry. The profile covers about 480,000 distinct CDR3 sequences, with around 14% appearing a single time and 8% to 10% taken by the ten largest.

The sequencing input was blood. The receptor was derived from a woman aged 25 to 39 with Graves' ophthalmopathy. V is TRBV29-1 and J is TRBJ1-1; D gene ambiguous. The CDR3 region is CSVGGTGTEAFF. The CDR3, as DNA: TGCAGCGTTGGGGGTACGGGAACTGAAGCTTTCTTT.